This TCR beta chain was sequenced during a study of blood T cell repertoires in COVID-19. About the study: There were acute and convalescent COVID-19 samples, and they came from the United States, Italy and Spain. PBMCs, B-cell-depleted T cells, or T cells provided the cDNA or gDNA that made up the material.

Germline CDR1 reads WSHSY; CDR2 reads SAAADI. V lost 7 bases and J lost 6; bases outside the gene matches: 10. The CDR3 sequence is 14 residues long. Study processing details: Estimation of nucleated cell counts relied on the amplification of reference gene primers. The data were produced by immunoSEQ multiplex PCR, yet TCRdb's version contains in-frame clones alone and is incomplete. V and J calls and clone size are copied from that table; D and trimming were computed from the DNA. The profile covers about 210,000 clones, with roughly 78% appearing a single time and approximately 12% taken by the ten largest.

The clonotype was recovered from a woman aged 35 to 49 with acute or convalescent COVID-19. The chain employs TRBV10-2 and TRBJ2-7; 9 nucleotides match TRBD2. Source material: peripheral blood. CDR3 sequence reads: CASKTGTSLLEQYF. DNA of the CDR3: TGCGCCAGCAAAACCGGGACTAGCCTCCTCGAGCAGTACTTC.